This TCR beta chain was documented in a study of T cell responses to AZD1222 COVID-19 vaccine. Method: immunoSEQ multiplex PCR; TCRdb's copy keeps in-frame clones and lacks some. The sample has some 150,000 clones, around 84% seen once. Trimming cost V 5 bases and J 4 bases; bases outside gene matches: 7. Germline CDR1 and CDR2: SEHNR and FQNEAQ (reference sequence). This CDR3 is built from 14 residues. This clone was counted only a few times. The target antigen is unknown. Points from the study as a whole: Researchers report vaccine-associated CD4 TCRs spanning spike, with dominance at 160-218 and 743-854. Every sample of the repertoires postdated the peak T cell response. Nearly half of spike-specific TCRs reportedly go after variant regions that carry no mutations.

The starting material was peripheral blood, obtained 28 days after the second AZD1222 dose. The clonotype originates from an adult who received the AZD1222 COVID-19 vaccine. V usage is TRBV7-9 and J usage is TRBJ1-2, with 7 positions matching TRBD1. The CDR3 spells CASSAGDRAYGYTF. For the CDR3, the DNA is TGTGCCAGCAGCGCCGGAGACAGGGCCTATGGCTACACCTTC.